These 29 T cell receptor beta chains were sequenced from one sample in a study of T cell clonality in common variable immunodeficiency (dated by TCRdb to the mid-2010s). Libraries were made using the immunoSEQ multiplex PCR assay. TCRdb took this table from immuneACCESS and kept in-frame rearrangements with V and J called. Such tables lack part of the clones; where checked against another copy, unresolved V genes explain under half of the gap, and the rest is unexplained. This sample has tens of thousands of clones in the table, none counted a single time. 3.5% to 4.5% of the sample is in the top ten clones. What was sequenced was peripheral blood mononuclear cells. Every receptor here comes from a person between 18 and 70 years old in good health.

This clone was counted at least ten times. With the read ending 3 residues before the CDR3 end, the germline J gene is used to fill in that end. The chain has TRBV4-1 and TRBJ2-5; D unclear. This CDR3 is 14 amino acids long. From germline, CDR1 is MGHRA and CDR2 YSYEKL. Trimming cost V 4 bases and J 3 bases, with 12 bases left between them. Partial CDR3 DNA: TGCGCCAGCAGCCTCGAAAGGCTAGAAGAGACC. This sequence encodes CASSLERLEET. The complete CDR3 sequence is CASSLERLEETQYF.

This clone was observed many times. The read ends 3 residues shy of where the CDR3 ends; the end is completed using the germline J gene. The rearrangement uses TRBV4-1 and TRBJ1-1, with D perhaps TRBD1 (5 bases). The CDR3 is 15 amino acids. The ends were cut back, 0 bases at V and 5 bases at J, with 13 bases in the middle. In germline, CDR1 is MGHRA, CDR2 YSYEKL. The part of the CDR3 DNA that was read is TGCGCCAGCAGCCAAGAACCCGCAGGGAGTACTGAA. This encodes CASSQEPAGSTE. The whole CDR3 sequence reads CASSQEPAGSTEAFF.

Many counts were recorded for this clone. The read ends 3 residues before the CDR3 terminus; that terminus is restored from the germline J gene. This chain joins TRBV29-1 and TRBJ2-7; D might be TRBD1 (7 bases). Trimming shortened V by 0 bases and J by 5 bases, and 20 bases separated the two germline ends. Germline lookup yields CDR1 SQVTM and CDR2 ANQGSEA. CDR3 length: 16 residues. The CDR3 reads CSVEDLEEGAIHEQYF. Incomplete CDR3 DNA: TGCAGCGTTGAAGACCTCGAGGAGGGGGCGATCCACGAG.

In this sample, this clone turned up many times. The read terminates 3 residues ahead of where the CDR3 ends, so the germline J gene completes it. The V call is TRBV2, the J call TRBJ1-1; 10 bases map to TRBD1. V lost 6 bases and J lost 5; bases outside the gene matches: 9. There are 15 residues in the CDR3. Germline V gene sequence: CDR1 SNHLY, CDR2 FYNNEI. The CDR3 reads CASRGTGDRRTEAFF. The sequenced part of the CDR3 DNA is TGTGCCAGCAGAGGGACAGGGGATCGTCGAACTGAA.

Note on this clone: The read terminates 3 residues ahead of where the CDR3 ends, so the germline J gene completes it. The chain combines TRBV20-1 with TRBJ1-1; 8 bases align to TRBD1. The CDR3 spans 13 residues. Per germline, CDR1 DFQATT and CDR2 SNEGSKA (reference sequence). J was trimmed by 6 bases and V by 4 bases; bases with no gene match: 7. The CDR3 DNA, read in part, is TGCAGTGCTAAAAGGACAGGGCGCCCTGAA. Protein product: CSAKRTGRPE. The full CDR3 reads CSAKRTGRPEAFF.

The sample holds many counts of this clone. The read terminates 3 residues ahead of where the CDR3 ends, so the germline J gene completes it. The chain combines TRBV29-1 with TRBJ2-3, with a tentative D call TRBD2 (5 bases). The CDR3 sequence is 12 residues long. CDR1 is SQVTM, CDR2 ANQGSEA, per germline. The part of the CDR3 DNA that was read is TGCAGCGTTGTGTTAGCGAGTCAGCCG. This codes for CSVVLASQP. The whole CDR3 region reads CSVVLASQPQYF.

This clone was seen repeatedly, ten times or more. The CDR3 end lies 3 residues beyond the end of the read and is filled in from the germline J gene. The chain carries TRBV5-1 and TRBJ1-1; D not resolved. Germline V gives CDR1 SGHRS, CDR2 YFSETQ. The CDR3 length is 14 residues. The V end lost 5 bases, the J end lost 1 base, and 12 bases lay between the germline ends. The covered CDR3 bases are TGCGCCAGCAGGCCAACAGCGGGGAACACTGAA. This gives the protein CASRPTAGNTE. The whole CDR3 sequence is CASRPTAGNTEAFF.

This clone was counted only a few times. Read data end 3 residues before the CDR3 end; the end is taken from the germline J gene. The chain combines TRBV19 with TRBJ2-3, with TRBD1 as a possible D gene (6 bases). Germline CDR1 LNHDA, CDR2 SQIVND (reference sequence). CDR3 size: 14 residues. Incomplete CDR3 DNA: TGTGCCAGTAGTATAGAAAAGGGACAAGGGACG. It encodes CASSIEKGQGT. The whole CDR3 sequence is CASSIEKGQGTQYF. Together with reference TRBV19 and TRBJ2-3, the CDR3 gives the full variable domain: DGGITQSPKYLFRKEGQNVTLSCEQNLNHDAMYWYRQDPGQGLRLIYYSQIVNDFQKGDIAEGYSVSREKKESFPLTVTSAQKNPTAFYLCASSIEKGQGTQYFGPGTRLTVL.

This clone was recorded many times. The CDR3 extends 3 residues past the end of the read, so its final part is completed from the germline J gene. The rearrangement uses TRBV7-9 and TRBJ2-1; D uncertain. From germline, CDR1 is SEHNR and CDR2 FQNEAQ (reference sequence). Trimming cost V 5 bases and J 8 bases, with 16 bases left between them. The CDR3 covers 14 residues. The CDR3 DNA, read in part, is TGTGCCAGCAGCCCCCAAGCGTTAGCTGATGAG. Its protein product is CASSPQALADE. In full, the CDR3 reads CASSPQALADEQFF.

There are many counts of this clone. The CDR3 DNA, read in part, is TGTGCCAGCAGCTTTTGGGGACAGGGCACCGGGGAG. Translation: CASSFWGQGTGE. The whole CDR3 sequence is CASSFWGQGTGELFF. The V gene is TRBV7-3, the J gene TRBJ2-2; 9 bases align to TRBD1. The read ends 3 residues early relative to the CDR3; the germline J gene fills the gap. The CDR3 consists of 15 residues. The V gene's germline CDR1 is SGHTA and CDR2 FQGTGA. The V segment lost 3 bases and the J segment 4 bases; nucleotides outside the gene matches: 3.

As concerns this clone: The DNA ends 3 residues before the CDR3 does, and the rest of the CDR3 is filled in from the germline J gene. The chain employs TRBV6-1 and TRBJ1-1; maybe TRBD1 (6 bases). Trimming took 3 bases from V and 0 from J, leaving 11 bases between them. This CDR3 has 15 residues. CDR1 MNHNS and CDR2 SASEGT come from the germline V gene. CDR3 bases read: TGTGCCAGCAGTGAGCCAGGGACATTGAACACTGAA. It translates to CASSEPGTLNTE. The CDR3 in its entirety is CASSEPGTLNTEAFF.

This clone was counted at least ten times. The read stops 3 residues short of the end of the CDR3; the missing end is completed from the germline J gene. This chain uses TRBV2 with TRBJ2-7, with D perhaps TRBD2 (6 bases). CDR3 length: 18 residues. CDR1 SNHLY and CDR2 FYNNEI come from the germline V gene. The germline V and J ends were trimmed by 6 bases and 1 base, with 25 bases remaining between them. CDR3 in amino acids: CASRTSSGYFTRSYEQYF. The DNA read from the CDR3 is TGTGCCAGCAGAACCAGCAGCGGGTATTTCACGCGTTCCTACGAG.

This clone was seen at least ten times. The covered CDR3 bases are TGTGCCTGGAGTCCCTTAAGACTACCCGGC. Translation: CAWSPLRLPG. The full-length CDR3 reads as CAWSPLRLPGYTF. The genes are TRBV30 and TRBJ1-2; no reliable D call. Coverage ceases 3 residues before the CDR3 finishes, and the germline J gene fills in the end. Germline-derived CDR1 and CDR2 are GTSNPN and SVGIG (reference sequence). The CDR3 length is 13 residues.

Ten or more counts support this clone. Read data end 3 residues before the CDR3 end; the end is taken from the germline J gene. V and J are TRBV11-2 and TRBJ1-5; 8 bases match TRBD1. With V trimmed by 8 bases and J by 5 bases, 5 bases remained unmatched. Germline values: CDR1 SGHAT, CDR2 FQNNGV. This CDR3 is 13 amino acids long. The sequenced part of the CDR3 DNA is TGTGCCAGCGGACAGGGCGGTGATCAGCCC. Translated: CASGQGGDQP. The complete CDR3 reads CASGQGGDQPQHF.

This clone occurred many times. From the germline J gene comes the end of the CDR3, since the read stops 3 residues before it. V and J are TRBV6-1 and TRBJ2-7; the D is unclear. Trimming cost V 1 base and J 1 base, with 8 bases left between them. Germline V gene lookup returns CDR1 MNHNS and CDR2 SASEGT. The CDR3 spans 14 residues. This CDR3 is CASSEVGSSYEQYF. CDR3 bases read: TGTGCCAGCAGTGAAGTTGGCAGTTCCTACGAG.

This clone has only a few counts. The CDR3 end lies 3 residues beyond the end of the read and is filled in from the germline J gene. This chain joins TRBV7-3 and TRBJ1-2; D unresolved. This CDR3 is 15 amino acids long. CDR1 SGHTA and CDR2 FQGTGA come from the germline V gene. CDR3 sequence reads: CASSLLAGDHNDYTF. The part of the CDR3 DNA that was read is TGTGCCAGCAGCTTATTAGCGGGAGACCACAATGAC.

The sample holds many counts of this clone. The read terminates 3 residues before the CDR3 end, so the remaining end is supplied by the germline J gene. The V call is TRBV20-1, the J call TRBJ2-1; 11 positions match TRBD2. The V gene end was trimmed by 0 bases and the J gene end by 2 bases; junction bases not matched to a gene: 3. Germline CDR1 is DFQATT and CDR2 is SNEGSKA (reference sequence). The CDR3 is made up of 16 amino acids. The sequenced CDR3 bases are TGCAGTGCTAGAGACCATAGCGGGGGGGCCTACAATGAG. Its translation: CSARDHSGGAYNE. The full CDR3 sequence reads CSARDHSGGAYNEQFF.

Ten or more counts support this clone. The read stops 3 residues short of the end of the CDR3; the missing end is completed from the germline J gene. The V call is TRBV19, the J call TRBJ1-2, with TRBD1 as a possible D gene (6 bases). Trimming left V 0 bases short and J 7 bases short, with 12 bases between. CDR3 size: 14 residues. Germline-derived CDR1 and CDR2 are LNHDA and SQIVND (reference sequence). CDR3 in amino acids: CASSIDRTVSGYTF. CDR3 bases read: TGTGCCAGTAGTATAGATCGGACAGTCAGTGGC.

This clone was recorded at least ten times. The read comes to an end 3 residues before the CDR3 does, leaving the germline J gene to fill in the end. This chain joins TRBV18 and TRBJ1-2, with 8 bases matching TRBD1. CDR1 and CDR2 from the germline V gene are KGHSH and LQKENI. The CDR3 is made up of 13 amino acids. Losses at the gene ends were 3 bases for V and 7 bases for J; bases not matched to a gene: 4. The DNA read from the CDR3 is TGTGCCAGCTCACCGGGACAGGCCCTTGGC. This codes for CASSPGQALG. The complete CDR3 reads CASSPGQALGYTF.

This clone showed up just a few times. The CDR3 is cut off 3 residues early in the read; its end comes from the germline J gene. The V call is TRBV30, the J call TRBJ2-4; D is uncertain. This CDR3 has 14 residues. Germline V gene lookup returns CDR1 GTSNPN and CDR2 SVGIG (reference sequence). CDR3 residues: CAWSRVQILYGQYF. The part of the CDR3 DNA that was read is TGTGCCTGGAGCCGGGTCCAAATTCTCTATGGT.

This clone appeared many times. The CDR3 goes on 3 residues after the read ends, and that part is filled in from the germline J gene. This chain connects TRBV19 to TRBJ2-3, with 11 bases fitting TRBD2. The CDR3 sequence is 19 residues long. Germline CDR1 LNHDA, CDR2 SQIVND (reference sequence). V dropped 4 bases and J dropped 0; count of bases not matched to a gene: 12. CDR3 DNA, as far as it was read: TGTGCCAGTAGTACACCGGGACTAGCGGATACATCCAGCACAGATACG. Translation gives CASSTPGLADTSSTDT. The complete CDR3 sequence is CASSTPGLADTSSTDTQYF.

This clone was observed at least ten times. The DNA read from the CDR3 is TGTGCCAGCAGTTGGACAGGCCTCACAGATACG. Protein: CASSWTGLTDT. From start to end, the CDR3 is CASSWTGLTDTQYF. The chain has TRBV12-3 or TRBV12-4 and TRBJ2-3; 7 bases align to TRBD1. The missing CDR3 end, 3 residues past where the read stops, is filled in from the germline J gene. V shed 4 bases and J 2 bases; nucleotides not matched to a gene: 3. The CDR3 covers 14 residues.

This clone has a count of ten or more. The read is 3 residues too short to cover the CDR3 end, so that end is filled in from the germline J gene. This sequence joins TRBV5-4 and TRBJ2-2, with TRBD2 identical over 9 bases. V lost 9 bases and J lost 5; bases outside the gene matches: 11. Germline values: CDR1 SGHNT, CDR2 YYREEE (reference sequence). This CDR3 region has 15 residues. This chain's CDR3 is CATRRGGIRTGELFF. CDR3 bases read: TGTGCCACCAGGCGGGGGGGCATAAGGACCGGGGAG.

In this sample, this clone turned up many times. The CDR3 end lies 3 residues beyond the end of the read and is filled in from the germline J gene. V is TRBV10-3 and J is TRBJ2-3; possible D gene TRBD1, 7 bases. V was pared by 2 bases and J by 0 bases, with 12 bases between. CDR3 length: 16 residues. Germline V gene lookup returns CDR1 ENHRY and CDR2 SYGVKD. Partial CDR3 DNA: TGTGCCATCAGTGAGCGGGGGACAGTGAGCACAGATACG. It encodes CAISERGTVSTDT. The entire CDR3 protein is CAISERGTVSTDTQYF.

This clone was seen many times. The CDR3 end is not reached by the read, which stops 3 residues before it; the germline J gene fills it in. The rearrangement uses TRBV5-4 and TRBJ2-1; tentatively, D is TRBD2 (6 bases). Germline V lookup: CDR1 SGHNT, CDR2 YYREEE (reference sequence). Deletions cut 3 bases from V and 9 bases from J, with 10 bases between. CDR3 length: 12 amino acids. CDR3 DNA, as far as it was read: TGTGCCAGCAGCTCCACCGGGGGTGAG. It codes for CASSSTGGE. The CDR3 as a whole reads CASSSTGGEQFF. The full variable domain, rest sourced from reference TRBV5-4 and TRBJ2-1, is ETGVTQSPTHLIKTRGQQVTLRCSSQSGHNTVSWYQQALGQGPQFIFQYYREEENGRGNFPPRFSGLQFPNYSSELNVNALELDDSALYLCASSSTGGEQFFGPGTRLTVL.

Only a few counts were recorded for this clone. The read finishes 3 residues shy of the CDR3 end, and the germline J gene is used to complete it. V is TRBV2 and J is TRBJ2-2; TRBD1 might be the D (6 bases). Germline V gene lookup returns CDR1 SNHLY and CDR2 FYNNEI. The CDR3 is 17 amino acids. CDR3 loop: CASSEALRGPGANVLFF. CDR3 DNA, as far as it was read: TGTGCCAGCAGTGAAGCGCTTAGAGGGCCAGGGGCCAACGTG.

This clone appeared many times. The missing CDR3 end, 3 residues past where the read stops, is filled in from the germline J gene. This chain connects TRBV6-2 or TRBV6-3 to TRBJ2-2; D is perhaps TRBD2 (5 bases). Germline V gene data show CDR1 as MNHEY and CDR2 as SVGEGT. The CDR3 totals 17 residues. Trimming removed 6 bases from V and 0 bases from J, with 17 bases in between. CDR3: CASSVPGLRANTGELFF. The CDR3 DNA, read in part, is TGTGCCAGCAGCGTACCCGGACTCCGCGCGAACACCGGGGAG.

This clone was observed at least ten times. The CDR3 is cut off 3 residues early in the read; its end comes from the germline J gene. The chain combines TRBV6-2 or TRBV6-3 with TRBJ1-1; D may be TRBD1 (5 bases). Germline-derived CDR1 and CDR2 are MNHEY and SVGEGT. The CDR3 length is 15 residues. V was trimmed by 0 bases and J by 3 bases, leaving 11 bases between them. The chain's CDR3 is CASSYSLGLYTEAFF. The sequenced part of the CDR3 DNA is TGTGCCAGCAGTTACTCGTTGGGGCTCTACACTGAA.

This clone showed up just a few times. Partial CDR3 DNA: TGTGCCAGCAGTGAAGGTACAGGGCTGGACTATGGC. Amino acid sequence: CASSEGTGLDYG. Given in full, the CDR3 is CASSEGTGLDYGYTF. This chain connects TRBV2 to TRBJ1-2; TRBD1 might be the D (6 bases). The read halts 3 residues ahead of the CDR3 end, with the missing end drawn from the germline J gene. This CDR3 is built from 15 residues. CDR1 SNHLY and CDR2 FYNNEI come from the germline V gene. Trimming stripped 1 base from V and 3 bases from J, with 12 bases between.